The rows below give T cell receptor beta chains drawn from one sample of a study of shared clonotypes between healthy human individuals. Using immunoSEQ multiplex PCR, the repertoire was profiled, and TCRdb retains in-frame clones only, with some absent. This sample carries around 980,000 clones, around 78% of them seen once, and the ten largest clones take around 0.6%. The sequenced sample consisted of memory CD4+ T cells from PBMCs. These receptors were obtained from a man aged 18 to 29 in good health. Some clones in this sample may be carry-over from other donors' samples. CDR3s include the opening cysteine and the closing phenylalanine or tryptophan. D genes are given only for firm matches. Part of the rows lack a size; the others show once, few, many or a class for expanded clones.

v_gene	abundance	len	j_gene	d_gene	CDR3nt	CDR3aa
TRBV28	NA	12	TRBJ2-2	NA	NA	CASSSSTGELFF
TRBV4-2	few	15	TRBJ2-7	NA	TGTGCCAGCAGCCAAGATGGGAGCGGAACTTACGAGCAGTACTTC	CASSQDGSGTYEQYF
TRBV30	NA	11	TRBJ2-1	NA	TGTGCCTGGAGCCCTAGGAACGAGCAGTTCTTC	CAWSPRNEQFF
TRBV27	NA	16	TRBJ1-5	NA	TGTGCCAGCAACCCACTTGGACGGACTCCTAATCAGCCCCAGCATTTT	CASNPLGRTPNQPQHF
TRBV2	NA	18	TRBJ1-1	TRBD1	TGTGCCAGCACTCGCCGGGACAGGGGGCGAGTAAGTTACACTGAAGCTTTCTTT	CASTRRDRGRVSYTEAFF
TRBV6-1	once	14	TRBJ2-5	NA	TGTGCCAGCAGTCCCCTGACGGCCCAAGAGACCCAGTACTTC	CASSPLTAQETQYF
TRBV7-2	NA	15	TRBJ2-7	TRBD2	TGTGCCAGCCGTGTAGCGGGAGCAAGGTCCTACGAGCAGTACTTC	CASRVAGARSYEQYF
TRBV28	NA	12	TRBJ2-7	NA	TGTGCCAGCAGTCCCCCTGGTCAAGAGCAGTACTTC	CASSPPGQEQYF
TRBV28	NA	13	TRBJ2-1	TRBD1	TGTGCCAGCAGTTTAGACAGGGGCAATGAGCAGTTCTTC	CASSLDRGNEQFF
TRBV5-1	NA	15	TRBJ2-1	NA	TGCGCCAGCAGCTTGTCTGGGGAGGACCACAATGAGCAGTTCTTC	CASSLSGEDHNEQFF
TRBV5-4	NA	16	TRBJ2-1	TRBD2	TGTGCCAGCAGCCAATTCAGCGGGAGGCAGCCAGATGAGCAGTTCTTC	CASSQFSGRQPDEQFF
TRBV6-5	NA	14	TRBJ2-7	NA	TGTGCCAGCAGTTACTCGGACCATAGGAGAGAGCAGTACTTC	CASSYSDHRREQYF
TRBV5-4	NA	16	TRBJ2-2	NA	TGTGCCAGCAGCCCCCCGGGCCTCGCGAACACCGGGGAGCTGTTTTTT	CASSPPGLANTGELFF
TRBV28	NA	15	TRBJ2-7	NA	TGTGCCAGCAGTCCCCCAGGGTATAGCTCCTACGAGCAGTACTTC	CASSPPGYSSYEQYF
TRBV6-1	few	15	TRBJ1-5	NA	TGTGCCAGCACCAACGGACAGTATAGCAATCAGCCCCAGCATTTT	CASTNGQYSNQPQHF
TRBV30	NA	15	TRBJ1-3	NA	TGTGCCTGGAGTCGCGGACGGTCTTATGGAAACACCATATATTTT	CAWSRGRSYGNTIYF
TRBV7-2	NA	14	TRBJ2-6	TRBD1	TGTGCCAGCTTCAACAGGGGTTGGGCCAACGTCCTGACTTTC	CASFNRGWANVLTF
TRBV5-1	NA	15	TRBJ2-5	TRBD1	TGCGCCAGCAGCTTGGGACTGGGACAGAAAGAGACCCAGTACTTC	CASSLGLGQKETQYF
TRBV2	NA	14	TRBJ1-1	NA	TGTGCCAGCAGAGAGAAGACGGTGAACACTGAAGCTTTCTTT	CASREKTVNTEAFF
TRBV28	NA	14	TRBJ1-5	TRBD1	TGTGCCAGCAGGCCGGGACAGGTAAATCAGCCCCAGCATTTT	CASRPGQVNQPQHF
TRBV27	NA	16	TRBJ2-3	TRBD2	TGTGCCAGCAGTTCCGGGACTAGCGGGAGAGTGGGTACGCAGTATTTT	CASSSGTSGRVGTQYF
TRBV7-7	few	13	TRBJ2-5	TRBD1	TGTGCCAGCAGCTACGACAGGGGAGAGACCCAGTACTTC	CASSYDRGETQYF
TRBV28	NA	15	TRBJ2-5	TRBD1	TGTGCCAGCAGTCTCACCGGGACAGTCCAAGAGACCCAGTACTTC	CASSLTGTVQETQYF
TRBV10-3	NA	14	TRBJ1-2	NA	TGTGCCATCAGTGAGTTTCTGGGCCTTGATGGCTACACCTTC	CAISEFLGLDGYTF
TRBV28	few	15	TRBJ1-1	NA	TGTGCCAGCAGTCCCCAAGGGACACTCGGTGGGTGGGCTTTCTTT	CASSPQGTLGGWAFF
TRBV28	NA	16	TRBJ2-1	TRBD2	TGTGCCAGCAGTACACGCAAGGCAGCGGGAGACAATGAGCAGTTCTTC	CASSTRKAAGDNEQFF
TRBV5-6	many	13	TRBJ2-7	NA	TGTGCCAGCGGTCTATCGGGCAACTACGAGCAGTACTTC	CASGLSGNYEQYF
TRBV6-4	NA	14	TRBJ1-2	NA	TGTGCCAGCAGTGACTCGTCAGGGGTCTATGGCTACACCTTC	CASSDSSGVYGYTF
TRBV5-1	once	14	TRBJ2-3	NA	TGCGCCAGCAGCTTGGGGCAGGTGGCAGATACGCAGTATTTT	CASSLGQVADTQYF
TRBV5-1	NA	14	TRBJ2-7	TRBD2	TGCGCCAGCAAGCCACTAGCGGGAGTTGACGAGCAGCACTTC	CASKPLAGVDEQHF
TRBV18	few	15	TRBJ2-7	NA	TGTGCCAGCTCACCACCGGGCCGGAGCTCCTACGAGCAGTACTTC	CASSPPGRSSYEQYF